Below are 29 T cell receptor beta chains sequenced from a single sample in a study of blood T cell repertoires in COVID-19. Assay: immunoSEQ multiplex PCR; the TCRdb copy retains only in-frame clones and omits some. The sample records tens of thousands of clones, just over 85% being singletons. Sequencing was carried out using peripheral blood. All receptors derive from a man between 60 and 75 years old with acute or convalescent COVID-19.

The chain links TRBV18 to TRBJ2-6; TRBD2 is a possible D gene (6 bases). Per germline, CDR1 KGHSH and CDR2 LQKENI. Trimming removed 3 bases from V and 2 bases from J, with 26 bases in between. The CDR3 length is 21 residues. The CDR3 protein is CASSPLAATGGKSAGANVLTF. In nucleotides, the CDR3 is TGTGCCAGCTCACCCTTGGCCGCAACCGGAGGGAAGTCCGCTGGGGCCAACGTCCTGACTTTC.

CDR3 loop: CASSQDGGGYGVYGYTF. Written as DNA, the CDR3 is TGCGCCAGCAGCCAAGATGGCGGGGGGTATGGGGTCTATGGCTACACCTTC. This sequence joins TRBV4-1 and TRBJ1-2; tentatively, D is TRBD1 (5 bases). Between the trimmed V and J ends, which lost 0 bases and 4 bases, there was a span of 18 bases. CDR3 size: 17 residues. In germline, CDR1 is MGHRA, CDR2 YSYEKL.

This chain connects TRBV7-2 to TRBJ1-5; D perhaps matches TRBD1 (5 bases). The ends were cut back, 1 base at V and 8 bases at J, with 12 bases in the middle. Germline CDR1 is SGHTA and CDR2 is FQGNSA. The CDR3 contains 14 residues. The CDR3 nucleotides read TGTGCCAGCAGCTTAGGTAGGGGAGGCAAGCCCCAGCATTTT. Amino acids: CASSLGRGGKPQHF.

The gene calls are TRBV27 and TRBJ1-2; 8 bases line up with TRBD1. Germline loops: CDR1 MNHEY, CDR2 SMNVEV (reference sequence). J gave up 8 bases and V 7 bases, and 12 bases lay outside the gene matches. The CDR3 covers 14 residues. The CDR3 nucleotides read TGTGCCAGCAAAGGACAGGGTGACCAACGGGGCTACACCTTC. Protein: CASKGQGDQRGYTF.

This clone was counted a few times. The chain couples TRBV6-5 to TRBJ2-1, with D possibly being TRBD1 (5 bases). V was cut by 6 bases and J by 9 bases, with 15 bases left in between. This CDR3 spans 13 amino acids. From germline, CDR1 is MNHEY and CDR2 SVGAGI. The CDR3 loop reads CASRSGQATEQFF. The CDR3 DNA reads as TGTGCCAGCAGATCCGGACAAGCAACTGAGCAGTTCTTC.

This clone was detected a few times. V gene TRBV2 combines with J gene TRBJ2-1; 9 bases are a match to TRBD2. Germline CDR1 reads SNHLY; CDR2 reads FYNNEI. The CDR3 contains 13 residues. Trimming cost V 8 bases and J 5 bases; bases outside gene matches: 4. CDR3 amino acids: CASAGGPDNEQFF. The CDR3 bases are TGTGCCAGCGCGGGGGGGCCGGACAATGAGCAGTTCTTC.

The chain couples TRBV2 to TRBJ1-4; 9 bases fit TRBD1. The J segment lost 8 bases and the V segment lost 5 bases, leaving 9 bases of the junction unmatched. Per germline, CDR1 SNHLY and CDR2 FYNNEI. This CDR3 region has 15 residues. The DNA of the CDR3 is TGTGCCAGCAGTCGGGACAGGGTGATTAACGAAAAACTGTTTTTT. It is translated as CASSRDRVINEKLFF.

The chain is built from TRBV19 and TRBJ2-1; TRBD1 is a possible D gene (5 bases). Trimming shortened V by 0 bases and J by 11 bases, and 14 bases separated the two germline ends. CDR3 size: 14 residues. Per the germline V gene, CDR1 is LNHDA and CDR2 is SQIVND (reference sequence). CDR3 amino acids: CASSIEQGSAKQFF. CDR3 coding DNA: TGTGCCAGTAGTATAGAGCAGGGCTCCGCTAAGCAGTTCTTC.

The chain employs TRBV2 and TRBJ1-2; maybe TRBD1 (5 bases). Trimming left V 5 bases short and J 4 bases short, with 11 bases between. The CDR3 contains 13 residues. Germline V lookup: CDR1 SNHLY, CDR2 FYNNEI. The CDR3 sequence: CASSRTGGYGYTF. The DNA for the CDR3 is TGTGCCAGCAGTAGAACGGGGGGCTATGGCTACACCTTC.

The rearrangement links TRBV19 to TRBJ1-6, with D tentatively TRBD1 (5 bases). The V end was cut by 7 bases, the J end by 9 bases, with 19 bases between. The CDR3 spans 15 residues. The V gene's germline CDR1 is LNHDA and CDR2 SQIVND (reference sequence). The CDR3 region has the DNA TGTGCCAGTACCCCGTTTGGGGGAGGAGGTTCACCCCTCCACTTT. It is translated as CASTPFGGGGSPLHF.

The V and J genes are TRBV5-1 and TRBJ1-6; D is unclear. V dropped 1 base and J dropped 8 bases, with 7 bases sitting between them. Germline loops: CDR1 SGHRS, CDR2 YFSETQ. The CDR3 has 13 residues. The CDR3 DNA follows: TGCGCCAGCAGCTTGAAGCTAGATTCACCCCTCCACTTT. Its protein product is CASSLKLDSPLHF. Based on the CDR3 plus reference TRBV5-1 and TRBJ1-6, the full variable domain is KAGVTQTPRYLIKTRGQQVTLSCSPISGHRSVSWYQQTPGQGLQFLFEYFSETQRNKGNFPGRFSGRQFSNSRSEMNVSTLELGDSALYLCASSLKLDSPLHFGNGTRLTVT.

The V and J genes are TRBV5-1 and TRBJ2-1; 14 bases align to TRBD2. The V gene's germline CDR1 is SGHRS and CDR2 YFSETQ. V trimming: 5 bases; J trimming: 8 bases; junction bases outside the gene matches: 15. This CDR3 has 18 amino acids. CDR3 sequence reads: CASSLEGRTSGRIDEQFF. Written as DNA, the CDR3 is TGCGCCAGCAGTCTCGAGGGGCGGACTAGCGGGAGGATCGATGAGCAGTTCTTC.

The chain combines TRBV19 with TRBJ1-1; 11 nucleotides line up with TRBD1. The CDR3 runs to 14 residues. V dropped 7 bases and J dropped 5; count of bases not matched to a gene: 6. Per germline, CDR1 LNHDA and CDR2 SQIVND (reference sequence). The CDR3 reads CASMDRGPGTEAFF. The CDR3 nucleotides are TGTGCCAGTATGGACAGGGGGCCGGGTACTGAAGCTTTCTTT.

The chain is built from TRBV19 and TRBJ1-5; TRBD1 matches at 7 bases. Germline CDR1 reads LNHDA; CDR2 reads SQIVND (reference sequence). With V trimmed by 3 bases and J by 2 bases, 1 base remained unmatched. The CDR3 runs 14 residues. This CDR3 reads CASSIDRGNQPQHF. In DNA form, the CDR3 reads TGTGCCAGTAGTATTGACAGGGGCAATCAGCCCCAGCATTTT. Drawing the rest from reference TRBV19 and TRBJ1-5, the complete variable domain is DGGITQSPKYLFRKEGQNVTLSCEQNLNHDAMYWYRQDPGQGLRLIYYSQIVNDFQKGDIAEGYSVSREKKESFPLTVTSAQKNPTAFYLCASSIDRGNQPQHFGDGTRLSIL.

The V and J genes are TRBV29-1 and TRBJ1-6, with D possibly being TRBD1 (6 bases). Trimming took off 7 bases at V and 7 bases at J, with 11 bases between the two ends. Germline CDR1 is SQVTM and CDR2 is ANQGSEA. This CDR3 contains 12 residues. The CDR3 spells CSAADRNSPLHF. The CDR3 nucleotides are TGCAGCGCCGCGGACAGAAATTCACCCCTCCACTTT.

The rearrangement uses TRBV3-1 (or the pseudogene TRBV3-2) and TRBJ2-1; 8 nucleotides match TRBD2. The CDR3 is 13 amino acids. Germline CDR1 and CDR2: LGHDT and YNNKEL (reference sequence). The J segment lost 7 bases and the V segment lost 3 bases, leaving 2 bases of the junction unmatched. For the CDR3, the DNA is TGTGCCAGCAGCCACCGACTAGCGAATGAGCAGTTCTTC. It yields the protein CASSHRLANEQFF.

CDR3 nucleotides: TGTGCCAGCAGCTCAACGACTCCTTTAGGCTACGAGCAGTACTTC. Its translation: CASSSTTPLGYEQYF. The chain recombines TRBV7-9 with TRBJ2-7; D is unresolved. V gave up 4 bases and J gave up 3 bases, with 16 bases separating them. Looked up from germline, CDR1 is SEHNR and CDR2 is FQNEAQ (reference sequence). The CDR3 is made up of 15 amino acids.

The chain combines TRBV6-5 with TRBJ1-1, with TRBD1 matching 7 bases. This CDR3 comprises 15 residues. The J segment lost 0 bases and the V segment lost 4 bases, leaving 5 bases of the junction unmatched. The germline gives CDR1 MNHEY, CDR2 SVGAGI. The CDR3 DNA reads as TGTGCCAGCAGTTCGGGGACAGCTATGAACACTGAAGCTTTCTTT. It translates to CASSSGTAMNTEAFF.

The chain employs TRBV7-2 and TRBJ1-2; possible D gene TRBD1, 6 bases. This CDR3 spans 15 amino acids. Germline V CDR1 and CDR2: SGHTA, FQGNSA. Between the trimmed V and J ends, which lost 4 bases and 1 base, there was a span of 13 bases. CDR3 sequence: CASSSGDGSNYGYTF. CDR3 nucleotide sequence: TGTGCCAGCAGCTCAGGGGACGGCAGTAACTATGGCTACACCTTC.

The J gene is TRBJ1-5, the V gene TRBV2, with a tentative D call TRBD1 (6 bases). V was shortened by 3 bases and J by 5 bases, with 11 bases between the two germline ends. This CDR3 region has 14 residues. Germline CDR1 reads SNHLY; CDR2 reads FYNNEI. CDR3 DNA: TGTGCCAGCAGTGAGAACAGGGATGATCAGCCCCAGCATTTT. Amino acid sequence: CASSENRDDQPQHF.

This chain links TRBV7-9 with TRBJ1-2, with unresolved D. The germline V gene encodes CDR1 SEHNR and CDR2 FQNEAQ (reference sequence). The V end was cut by 8 bases, the J end by 2 bases, with 12 bases between. The length of the CDR3 is 13 residues. CDR3 amino acids: CASAETGNYGYTF. The DNA for the CDR3 is TGTGCCAGCGCGGAGACGGGGAACTATGGCTACACCTTC.

The chain couples TRBV9 to TRBJ2-1; D is possibly TRBD2 (5 bases). The V gene's germline CDR1 is SGDLS and CDR2 YYNGEE. This CDR3 contains 15 residues. V lost 4 bases, J lost 9 bases, and 20 bases lay in between. The CDR3 loop is CASSLRSSMGSEQFF. The CDR3 DNA sequence: TGTGCCAGCAGCCTCCGATCCAGCATGGGGAGTGAGCAGTTCTTC.

The CDR3 sequence is CSVGTSSGGDNEQFF. As DNA, the CDR3 is TGCAGCGTGGGAACATCTAGCGGGGGGGACAATGAGCAGTTCTTC. The chain is built from TRBV29-1 and TRBJ2-1; TRBD2 matches at 12 bases. V lost 6 bases, J lost 5 bases, and 8 bases stayed unmatched. From germline, CDR1 is SQVTM and CDR2 ANQGSEA. This CDR3 region has 15 residues.

The chain is built from TRBV5-1 and TRBJ1-5; D might be TRBD1 (6 bases). Germline V CDR1 and CDR2: SGHRS, YFSETQ. Trimming took 0 bases from V and 1 from J, leaving 8 bases between them. This CDR3 is built from 15 residues. CDR3 region: CASSLGQASNQPQHF. The CDR3, as DNA: TGCGCCAGCAGCTTGGGACAGGCCAGCAATCAGCCCCAGCATTTT. The full variable domain, its missing parts supplied by reference TRBV5-1 and TRBJ1-5, is KAGVTQTPRYLIKTRGQQVTLSCSPISGHRSVSWYQQTPGQGLQFLFEYFSETQRNKGNFPGRFSGRQFSNSRSEMNVSTLELGDSALYLCASSLGQASNQPQHFGDGTRLSIL.

This clone was seen a few times. The rearrangement uses TRBV9 and TRBJ2-3, with D uncertain. This CDR3 region has 15 residues. CDR1 SGDLS and CDR2 YYNGEE come from the germline V gene. V gave up 0 bases and J gave up 6 bases, with 14 bases separating them. The CDR3, as DNA: TGTGCCAGCAGCGTAGTTGTTTACCAACACGATACGCAGTATTTT. Encoded protein: CASSVVVYQHDTQYF.

This clone occurred a few times. This sample includes further DNA sequences coding for the same CDR3. V usage is TRBV3-1 (or the pseudogene TRBV3-2) and J usage is TRBJ1-5; D not resolved. Trimming took off 1 base at V and 7 bases at J, with 5 bases between the two ends. CDR3 size: 12 residues. In germline, CDR1 is LGHDT, CDR2 YNNKEL (reference sequence). The CDR3 sequence is CASSQVGQPQHF. The CDR3 DNA reads TGTGCCAGCAGCCAAGTTGGCCAGCCCCAGCATTTT.

V is TRBV7-9 and J is TRBJ1-1; 7 bases match TRBD1. Trimming cost V 4 bases and J 4 bases; bases outside gene matches: 6. The CDR3 covers 14 residues. CDR1 and CDR2 (germline): SEHNR, FQNEAQ (reference sequence). The CDR3 nucleotides are TGTGCCAGCAGCTCCCGACAGGGCGGCACTGAAGCTTTCTTT. It encodes CASSSRQGGTEAFF.

The chain uses TRBV7-2 and TRBJ2-5; 15 bases are shared with TRBD2. The V gene end was trimmed by 3 bases and the J gene end by 5 bases; junction bases not matched to a gene: 1. This CDR3 region has 15 residues. The germline gives CDR1 SGHTA, CDR2 FQGNSA. CDR3 sequence reads: CASSLGLAGGETQYF. CDR3 DNA sequence: TGTGCCAGCAGCTTGGGACTAGCGGGAGGTGAGACCCAGTACTTC. The full variable domain, rest sourced from reference TRBV7-2 and TRBJ2-5, is GAGVSQSPSNKVTEKGKDVELRCDPISGHTALYWYRQSLGQGLEFLIYFQGNSAPDKSGLPSDRFSAERTGGSVSTLTIQRTQQEDSAVYLCASSLGLAGGETQYFGPGTRLLVL.

This clone was recorded once. V gene TRBV29-1 combines with J gene TRBJ2-7; tentatively, D is TRBD1 (6 bases). The CDR3 runs to 15 residues. The V end was cut by 6 bases, the J end by 3 bases, with 21 bases between. Per the germline V gene, CDR1 is SQVTM and CDR2 is ANQGSEA. The CDR3 region has the DNA TGCAGCGTAGTCACCACCAGGGGCCCCCTCTACGAGCAGTACTTC. This gives the protein CSVVTTRGPLYEQYF.